A selection of T cell receptor beta chains follows, all from one sample in a study of cytomegalovirus exposure and HLA in healthy donors. Measured with immunoSEQ multiplex PCR; TCRdb has only the in-frame clones, and not every one. This table has over 150,000 clones, 89% appearing once. Sequencing was carried out using PBMCs. These receptors originate from a woman in her late teens or twenties in good health and CMV-seropositive. The CDR3 runs from the conserved cysteine through the conserved F or W. The D gene is left open where the match is weak. Clone size is given for some rows only: seen once, a few or many times, or a class if the clone is expanded.

v_call,j_call,d_call,clone_size,cdr3_aa,cdr3_nt
TRBV4-1,TRBJ2-2,TRBD2,.,CASSQKTSFLRNTGELFF,TGCGCCAGCAGCCAAAAGACTAGCTTCTTAAGGAACACCGGGGAGCTGTTTTTT
TRBV18,TRBJ2-5,TRBD1,.,CASSPRQGEETQYF,TGTGCCAGCTCACCCAGACAGGGGGAAGAGACCCAGTACTTC
TRBV7-3,TRBJ1-4,.,once,CASSARPGGRGQNEKLFF,TGTGCCAGCAGCGCCCGCCCGGGAGGGCGGGGACAAAATGAAAAACTGTTTTTT
TRBV11-2,TRBJ2-7,TRBD2,.,CASSLEPSGIGYEQYF,TGTGCCAGCAGCTTAGAACCTAGCGGGATAGGTTACGAGCAGTACTTC
TRBV15,TRBJ1-4,TRBD1,once,CATSSTPGTGREKLFF,TGTGCCACCAGCAGTACCCCCGGGACAGGGAGGGAAAAACTGTTTTTT
TRBV30,TRBJ1-1,.,.,CAWSIQPNTEAFF,TGTGCCTGGAGTATACAGCCCAACACTGAAGCTTTCTTT
TRBV5-6,TRBJ1-4,TRBD1,.,CASSLWDRTNEKLFF,TGTGCCAGCAGCTTGTGGGACAGAACTAATGAAAAACTGTTTTTT
TRBV6-5,TRBJ2-7,TRBD2,.,CASSWGGGSAYEQYF,TGTGCCAGCAGTTGGGGGGGAGGCAGCGCCTACGAGCAGTACTTC
TRBV7-3,TRBJ1-2,.,.,CASSLSSGMETGYTF,TGTGCCAGCAGCTTAAGCTCAGGGATGGAGACTGGCTACACCTTC
TRBV10-3,TRBJ2-1,.,.,CAISESAGYNEQFF,TGTGCCATCAGTGAGTCGGCAGGTTACAATGAGCAGTTCTTC
TRBV6-1,TRBJ2-1,TRBD2,.,CASSILAGGPNEQFF,TGTGCCAGCAGCATACTAGCGGGAGGGCCCAATGAGCAGTTCTTC
TRBV29-1,TRBJ2-5,TRBD2,.,CSVLGTGKTSGVQETQYF,TGCAGCGTTCTAGGGACAGGGAAGACTAGCGGGGTTCAAGAGACCCAGTACTTC
TRBV21-1,TRBJ2-4,.,.,CASSVEEGLYNSIQYF,TGTGCCAGCAGCGTCGAAGAGGGACTCTATAATAGCATTCAGTACTTC
TRBV7-3,TRBJ1-1,.,.,CASSLMPGSSEAFF,TGTGCCAGCAGCTTAATGCCAGGAAGTAGTGAAGCTTTCTTT
TRBV7-2,TRBJ2-3,TRBD1,.,CATTFDRGPDTQYF,TGTGCCACTACGTTTGACAGGGGGCCTGATACGCAGTATTTT
TRBV4-2,TRBJ2-7,TRBD2,.,CASSQEVASGGEQYF,TGTGCCAGCAGCCAAGAAGTAGCCTCGGGGGGAGAGCAGTACTTC
TRBV15,TRBJ2-3,TRBD2,.,CATSRVEGTSGIPSTDTQYF,TGTGCCACCAGCAGAGTTGAGGGGACTAGCGGGATCCCTAGCACAGATACGCAGTATTTT
TRBV6-1,TRBJ2-7,TRBD1,.,CASSQDRVGSYEQYF,TGTGCCAGCAGCCAGGACAGGGTGGGCTCCTACGAGCAGTACTTC
TRBV9,TRBJ1-2,.,.,CASSPQQVDYGYTF,TGTGCCAGCAGCCCTCAACAGGTTGACTATGGCTACACCTTC
TRBV6-5,TRBJ2-7,TRBD2,.,CASSPSGSTNEQYF,TGTGCCAGCAGTCCTAGCGGGAGTACCAACGAGCAGTACTTC
TRBV20-1,TRBJ2-5,.,.,CSAQLREAQYF,TGCAGTGCTCAATTGCGTGAGGCCCAGTACTTC
TRBV7-8,TRBJ1-5,.,.,CASSSRGSGYQPQHF,TGTGCCAGCAGCTCAAGGGGGTCGGGGTATCAGCCCCAGCATTTT
TRBV4-2,TRBJ2-1,TRBD2,.,CASSQETSGSYNEQFF,TGTGCCAGCAGCCAAGAGACTAGCGGGAGTTACAATGAGCAGTTCTTC
TRBV2,TRBJ2-2,TRBD2,.,CASSLAGGNTGELFF,TGTGCCAGCAGTCTAGCGGGAGGGAACACCGGGGAGCTGTTTTTT
TRBV30,TRBJ1-4,.,.,CAWSAGIVDEKLFF,TGTGCCTGGAGTGCCGGGATAGTAGATGAAAAACTGTTTTTT
TRBV29-1,TRBJ1-4,TRBD1,once,CSVATGGAWATNEKLFF,TGCAGCGTAGCAACAGGGGGCGCGTGGGCAACTAATGAAAAACTGTTTTTT
TRBV11-2,TRBJ1-2,.,once,CASSLVRGAGRNGYTF,TGTGCCAGCAGCTTAGTTCGTGGGGCAGGGCGGAATGGCTACACCTTC
TRBV5-1,TRBJ2-5,TRBD2,.,CASSLPLAGVKETQYF,TGCGCCAGCAGCTTGCCGCTAGCGGGAGTGAAGGAGACCCAGTACTTC
TRBV14,TRBJ2-3,.,.,CASSQARGERPDTQYF,TGTGCCAGCAGCCAAGCCAGGGGGGAACGGCCAGATACGCAGTATTTT
TRBV15,TRBJ1-2,TRBD1,.,CATAKQGASMGYTF,TGTGCCACCGCTAAACAGGGGGCGTCTATGGGCTACACCTTC
TRBV10-2,TRBJ2-7,TRBD1,.,CASEGQGKATEQYF,TGCGCCAGCGAAGGACAGGGAAAAGCGACAGAGCAGTACTTC
TRBV4-3,TRBJ1-5,TRBD1,.,CASSQEFGDRNQPQHF,TGCGCCAGCAGCCAAGAATTCGGGGACAGAAATCAGCCCCAGCATTTT
TRBV6-6,TRBJ2-4,.,.,CASSYSRGGKNIQYF,TGTGCCAGCAGTTACTCCAGAGGGGGCAAAAACATTCAGTACTTC
TRBV12-5,TRBJ2-4,.,.,CASGVPGINIQYF,TGTGCTAGTGGGGTACCGGGTATAAACATTCAGTACTTC
TRBV30,TRBJ2-5,.,once,CAWSRERETQYF,TGTGCCTGGAGTAGGGAGCGGGAGACCCAGTACTTC
TRBV30,TRBJ2-1,TRBD2,.,CAWSVLAGGPYEQFF,TGTGCCTGGAGTGTACTAGCGGGAGGTCCGTATGAGCAGTTCTTC
TRBV7-9,TRBJ2-5,TRBD1,once,CASSSLTGTLKETQYF,TGTGCCAGCAGCTCTCTGACAGGGACACTTAAAGAGACCCAGTACTTC
TRBV18,TRBJ2-7,TRBD2,.,CASSRLGTSGYEQYF,TGTGCCAGCTCACGACTCGGGACTAGCGGCTACGAGCAGTACTTC
TRBV6-1,TRBJ2-7,.,.,CASSEATFYEQYF,TGTGCCAGCAGTGAAGCGACATTTTACGAGCAGTACTTC
TRBV6-6,TRBJ2-5,TRBD1,once,CASRTTGVETQYF,TGTGCCAGCAGGACAACAGGGGTAGAGACCCAGTACTTC
TRBV6-1,TRBJ1-5,.,.,CASRISGVGQPQHF,TGTGCCAGCAGAATTTCAGGGGTCGGGCAGCCCCAGCATTTT
TRBV11-3,TRBJ2-2,TRBD1,.,CASEPGTGDPTVTGELFF,TGTGCCAGCGAACCCGGGACAGGGGACCCCACCGTCACCGGGGAGCTGTTTTTT
TRBV5-1,TRBJ2-1,.,.,CASSLTASSEQFF,TGCGCCAGCAGCTTGACCGCTAGTAGTGAGCAGTTCTTC
TRBV28,TRBJ1-1,.,.,CASSFWGGRNTEAFF,TGTGCCAGCAGTTTCTGGGGCGGGAGGAACACTGAAGCTTTCTTT
TRBV25-1,TRBJ1-2,.,.,CASSESKGGYTF,TGTGCCAGCAGTGAATCTAAGGGGGGCTACACCTTC
TRBV25-1,TRBJ2-7,.,.,CASSEAGGSYEQYF,TGTGCCAGCAGTGAGGCTGGAGGCTCCTACGAGCAGTACTTC
TRBV6-4,TRBJ2-1,TRBD2,.,CASSDSLAGDGEQFF,TGTGCCAGCAGTGACTCGCTAGCGGGGGATGGAGAGCAGTTCTTC
TRBV6-5,TRBJ1-2,.,.,CASSYSPAGQYGYTF,TGTGCCAGCAGTTACTCTCCCGCAGGGCAATATGGCTACACCTTC
TRBV7-8,TRBJ2-2,TRBD2,.,CASSETGTSGSIFGELFF,TGTGCCAGCAGCGAGACCGGGACTAGCGGGAGTATCTTCGGGGAGCTGTTTTTT
TRBV19,TRBJ1-2,TRBD1,once,CASSQGANGYTF,TGTGCCAGTAGTCAGGGGGCGAATGGCTACACCTTC
TRBV7-6,TRBJ2-2,.,.,CASSFSNTGELFF,TGTGCCAGCAGCTTCTCGAACACCGGGGAGCTGTTTTTT
TRBV7-3,TRBJ2-1,TRBD2,.,CASRSGAYNEQFF,TGTGCCAGCAGGAGCGGGGCCTACAATGAGCAGTTCTTC
TRBV30,TRBJ2-2,.,.,CAWSLWRDTGELFF,TGTGCCTGGAGCTTATGGAGGGACACCGGGGAGCTGTTTTTT
TRBV5-1,TRBJ2-3,TRBD2,.,CASSLGLAGGTVTQYF,TGCGCCAGCAGCTTGGGACTAGCGGGAGGGACAGTAACGCAGTATTTT
TRBV7-2,TRBJ2-4,TRBD1,few,CASSSPLTGGNIQYF,TGTGCCAGCAGCTCGCCCCTAACAGGGGGGAACATTCAGTACTTC